This T cell receptor (delta chain) emerged from a study of gamma-delta T cells after stem cell transplantation. TCRdb re-called clones from the RT-PCR reads via CATT. The sample comprises about 13,000 delta-chain clones, around 33% of which are singletons, and less than 4.5% rests with the top ten. What was sequenced was gamma-delta T cells. This clonotype was sampled from a human donor. It is not recorded whose cells these are; they may come from a transplant donor.

CDR3 coding DNA: TGTGCTCTTGGGGAACCCTTCCTACATGGGGGAACGTTCCACACCGATAAACTCATCTTT. Its protein is CALGEPFLHGGTFHTDKLIF. The chain links TRDV1 to TRDJ1, with 9 bases aligning to TRDD2. CDR1 and CDR2 (germline): TSWWSYY, QGS. CDR3 length equals 20 residues. V was pared by 1 base and J by 0 bases, with 15 bases of the junction left unmatched.